A selection of T cell receptor beta chains follows, all from one sample in a study of PD-1 blockade in classical Hodgkin lymphoma. The repertoire was sequenced with immunoSEQ multiplex PCR; TCRdb's copy has only in-frame clones and lacks some. Here the sample spans about 30,000 clones, 70% to 90% being singletons. The material sequenced was CD4+ T cells from blood, taken before the fourth cycle of nivolumab. Receptors were obtained from a human donor with classical Hodgkin lymphoma. CDR3s include the opening cysteine and the closing phenylalanine or tryptophan. The order of the fields is V gene, D gene, clone size, J gene, CDR3 protein, CDR3 DNA. The D gene is left open where the match is weak. Where a row states a size, it is once, few, many or the class of an expanded clone; other rows omit it.

>TRBV19|.|.|TRBJ2-6
CASSIGSGVPSGANVLTF
TGTGCCAGTAGTATAGGCTCCGGGGTACCCTCTGGGGCCAACGTCCTGACTTTC
>TRBV10-2|.|.|TRBJ1-5
CASSETVRQPQHF
TGCGCCAGCAGTGAGACCGTGCGTCAGCCCCAGCATTTT
>TRBV6-1|TRBD1|.|TRBJ2-5
CASSEPGQGETQYF
TGTGCCAGCAGTGAACCCGGACAGGGGGAGACCCAGTACTTC
>TRBV6-8|.|.|TRBJ1-5
CASSYTTGYEYQPQHF
TGTGCCAGCAGTTACACTACAGGGTATGAGTATCAGCCCCAGCATTTT
>TRBV7-2|.|.|TRBJ2-7
CASSLAPTLDEQYF
TGTGCCAGCAGCTTAGCGCCAACCCTTGACGAGCAGTACTTC
>TRBV6-1|.|.|TRBJ1-6
CASSVKQVQYLFYNSPLHF
TGTGCCAGCAGTGTGAAACAGGTTCAATATCTATTCTATAATTCACCCCTCCACTTT
>TRBV6-1|TRBD2|.|TRBJ2-1
CASTFSGRVNEQFF
TGTGCCAGCACCTTTAGCGGGAGAGTCAATGAGCAGTTCTTC
>TRBV28|.|.|TRBJ2-7
CASSFPAILPLTYEQYF
TGTGCCAGCAGTTTCCCCGCTATCCTTCCTTTAACCTACGAGCAGTACTTC
>TRBV5-1|.|.|TRBJ2-1
CASSSTGSSYNEQFF
TGCGCCAGCAGCTCTACAGGGAGCTCCTACAATGAGCAGTTCTTC
>TRBV6-1|.|once|TRBJ2-7
CASSEFKGKTSIGQISKYEQYF
TGTGCCAGCAGTGAATTTAAGGGGAAAACCTCAATAGGGCAAATAAGTAAATACGAGCAGTACTTC
>TRBV23-1|.|.|TRBJ1-6
CASSYSSSYNSPLHF
TGCGCCAGCAGTTACTCGAGCTCCTATAATTCACCCCTCCACTTT
>TRBV5-1|.|.|TRBJ2-2
CASSLGASSGELFF
TGCGCCAGCAGCTTGGGGGCTAGTTCCGGGGAGCTGTTTTTT
>TRBV5-1|TRBD1|.|TRBJ2-3
CASSFRGTGPQYF
TGCGCCAGCAGCTTCAGAGGGACAGGACCACAGTATTTT
>TRBV28|TRBD1|once|TRBJ2-4
CASSLWTQGAAKNIQYF
TGTGCCAGCAGTTTATGGACACAGGGGGCGGCCAAAAACATTCAGTACTTC
>TRBV4-1|TRBD2|once|TRBJ2-7
CASSQDGSGGAYEQYF
TGCGCCAGCAGCCAAGATGGGAGCGGGGGGGCCTACGAGCAGTACTTC
>TRBV10-3|TRBD1|.|TRBJ2-2
CAISGRGSDGELFF
TGTGCCATCAGTGGCAGGGGGTCGGACGGGGAGCTGTTTTTT
>TRBV6-1|.|.|TRBJ1-4
CASSGGTTRNEKLFF
TGTGCCAGCAGTGGCGGGACCACCCGCAATGAAAAACTGTTTTTT
>TRBV7-2|TRBD1|.|TRBJ2-7
CASRLDRGLYEQYF
TGTGCCAGCAGATTGGACAGGGGATTGTACGAGCAGTACTTC
>TRBV10-3|TRBD1|.|TRBJ1-4
CAAGQNNEKLFF
TGTGCCGCGGGACAGAATAATGAAAAACTGTTTTTT
>TRBV28|TRBD1|.|TRBJ1-1
CASKGAGVSTEAFF
TGTGCCAGTAAGGGGGCGGGGGTGAGCACTGAAGCTTTCTTT
>TRBV7-9|TRBD2|.|TRBJ2-1
CASSSPPSGSWDEQFF
TGTGCCAGCAGCTCCCCCCCTAGCGGGAGCTGGGATGAGCAGTTCTTC
>TRBV7-6|TRBD1|.|TRBJ2-5
CASSLGGQVTETQYF
TGTGCCAGCAGCTTAGGGGGACAGGTAACAGAGACCCAGTACTTC
>TRBV5-5|TRBD2|.|TRBJ2-1
CASSLVAGSYNEQFF
TGTGCCAGCAGCTTGGTAGCGGGCTCCTACAATGAGCAGTTCTTC
>TRBV5-1|TRBD2|.|TRBJ2-1
CASSFGLASSYNEQFF
TGCGCCAGCAGCTTCGGACTAGCTAGCTCCTACAATGAGCAGTTCTTC
>TRBV2|TRBD1|.|TRBJ2-3
CASSAQGADTQYF
TGTGCCAGCAGTGCCCAGGGGGCAGATACGCAGTATTTT
>TRBV4-2|TRBD1|.|TRBJ1-3
CASSHSGTANSGNTIYF
TGTGCCAGCAGCCACTCCGGGACAGCGAACTCTGGAAACACCATATATTTT
>TRBV5-6|TRBD1|.|TRBJ2-2
CASIRQGIDTGELFF
TGTGCCAGCATAAGACAGGGGATAGACACCGGGGAGCTGTTTTTT
>TRBV2|.|.|TRBJ2-7
CASRALGGNEQYF
TGTGCCAGCAGGGCTCTCGGTGGGAACGAGCAGTACTTC
>TRBV18|.|.|TRBJ2-5
CASSPQLKGKETQYF
TGTGCCAGCTCACCACAACTCAAGGGTAAAGAGACCCAGTACTTC
>TRBV30|TRBD2|.|TRBJ2-3
CAWSSGTSGRMGTDTQYF
TGTGCCTGGAGTTCCGGGACTAGCGGGAGGATGGGCACAGATACGCAGTATTTT
>TRBV15|TRBD2|.|TRBJ2-5
CATRLAGVQTQYF
TGTGCCACCAGACTAGCGGGAGTGCAGACCCAGTACTTC
>TRBV18|.|.|TRBJ2-1
CASSPGDNEQFF
TGTGCCAGCAGCCCCGGGGACAATGAGCAGTTCTTC
>TRBV5-1|.|few|TRBJ1-6
CASSFTGSSYNSPLHF
TGCGCCAGCAGCTTCACAGGGTCCTCCTATAATTCACCCCTCCACTTT
>TRBV6-6|TRBD1|.|TRBJ1-1
CASSSGQEMNTEAFF
TGTGCCAGCAGTTCGGGACAGGAGATGAACACTGAAGCTTTCTTT
>TRBV27|.|.|TRBJ2-2
CASSFANGGELFF
TGTGCCAGCAGTTTCGCGAATGGCGGGGAGCTGTTTTTT
>TRBV7-2|TRBD1|once|TRBJ2-2
CASRSGGPGELFF
TGTGCCAGCAGATCAGGGGGCCCCGGGGAGCTGTTTTTT
>TRBV9|.|.|TRBJ2-7
CASSVGDITYEQYF
TGTGCCAGCAGCGTAGGGGACATAACCTACGAGCAGTACTTC
>TRBV14|TRBD2|.|TRBJ2-1
CASSLSGGPYNEQFF
TGTGCCAGCAGCCTTTCGGGGGGGCCGTACAATGAGCAGTTCTTC
>TRBV28|.|few|TRBJ1-2
CASSLTDARGGIYGYTF
TGTGCCAGCAGTCTTACTGACGCACGAGGGGGAATTTATGGCTACACCTTC
>TRBV2|.|.|TRBJ1-1
CASRSRARNTEAFF
TGTGCCAGCAGGTCCAGGGCGAGGAACACTGAAGCTTTCTTT